The clone carrying this T cell receptor (beta chain) occurred many times. The record originates from a study of blood T cells in healthy people across ages. Primers used in a second PCR of about 7 to 12 cycles were a sample-barcoded 5' primer and a J-beta primer mix. Each TCR beta cDNA got a 12-nucleotide random molecular identifier. A single record per CDR3 protein comes from TCRdb applying MiXCR to the 5' RACE reads. The top ten hold roughly a tenth of the sample, which has approximately 760,000 distinct CDR3 sequences, 20% to 25% seen once. The same data also went into a second study, on T cells of mothers and their children.

This TCR came from a boy between 10 and 17 years old in good health. The sequenced sample was blood.

The CDR3, as DNA: TGTGCCAGCAGCGTAGAGGGGGCTCTCGGGGGCTTCGGTGAAAAACTGTTTTTT. Its translation: CASSVEGALGGFGEKLFF. The genes are TRBV9 and TRBJ1-4; 7 bases are a match to TRBD1. V trimming: 0 bases; J trimming: 7 bases; junction bases outside the gene matches: 15. The CDR3 is 18 amino acids. CDR1 and CDR2 from the germline V gene are SGDLS and YYNGEE.